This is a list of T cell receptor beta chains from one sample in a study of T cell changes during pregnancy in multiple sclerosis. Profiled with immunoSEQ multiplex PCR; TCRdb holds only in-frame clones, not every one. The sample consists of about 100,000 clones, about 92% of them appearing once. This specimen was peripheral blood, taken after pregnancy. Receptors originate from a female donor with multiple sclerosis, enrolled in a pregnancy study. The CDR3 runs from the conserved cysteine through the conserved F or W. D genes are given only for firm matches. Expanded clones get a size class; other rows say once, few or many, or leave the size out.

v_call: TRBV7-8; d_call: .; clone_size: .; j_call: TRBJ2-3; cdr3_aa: CASSVQGTSTDTQYF; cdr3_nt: TGTGCCAGCAGCGTACAGGGCACTAGCACAGATACGCAGTATTTT
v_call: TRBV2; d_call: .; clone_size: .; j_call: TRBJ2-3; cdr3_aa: CASRSIATDTQYF; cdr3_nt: TGTGCCAGTAGAAGTATAGCCACAGATACGCAGTATTTT
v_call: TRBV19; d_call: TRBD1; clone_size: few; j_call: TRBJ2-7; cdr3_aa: CASSTAGQGLYEQYF; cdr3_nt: TGTGCCAGTAGTACCGCTGGACAGGGGTTGTACGAGCAGTACTTC
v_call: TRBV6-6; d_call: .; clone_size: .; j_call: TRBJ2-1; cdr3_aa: CASGGWSNEQFF; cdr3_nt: TGTGCCAGCGGGGGGTGGAGTAATGAGCAGTTCTTC
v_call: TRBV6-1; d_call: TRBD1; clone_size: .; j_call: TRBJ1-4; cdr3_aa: CASSDDRGRKLFF; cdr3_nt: TGTGCCAGCAGTGATGACAGGGGGCGAAAACTGTTTTTT
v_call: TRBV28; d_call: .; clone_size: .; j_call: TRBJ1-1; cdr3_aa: CASSLWQEVNTEAFF; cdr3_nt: TGTGCCAGCAGTTTATGGCAGGAGGTGAACACTGAAGCTTTCTTT
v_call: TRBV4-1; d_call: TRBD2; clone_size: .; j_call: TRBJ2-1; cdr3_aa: CASSLLSGRRDEQFF; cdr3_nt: TGCGCCAGCAGCCTACTTAGCGGGAGAAGGGATGAGCAGTTCTTC
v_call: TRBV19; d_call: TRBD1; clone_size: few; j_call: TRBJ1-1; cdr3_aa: CASSSGQDTEAFF; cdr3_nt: TGTGCCAGTAGTAGTGGACAGGACACTGAAGCTTTCTTT
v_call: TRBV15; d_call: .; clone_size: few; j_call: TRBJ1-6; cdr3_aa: CATGKQGSGSPLHF; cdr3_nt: TGTGCCACCGGAAAACAGGGTTCGGGCTCACCCCTCCACTTT
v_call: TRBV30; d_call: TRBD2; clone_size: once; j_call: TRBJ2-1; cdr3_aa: CAWFGPRTSSFYNEQFF; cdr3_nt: TGTGCCTGGTTTGGTCCACGGACTAGCAGTTTCTACAATGAGCAGTTCTTC
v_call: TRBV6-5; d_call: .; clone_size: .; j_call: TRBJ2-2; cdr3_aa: CASSLVRGSGELFF; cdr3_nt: TGTGCCAGCAGCCTGGTCAGGGGTTCCGGGGAGCTGTTTTTT
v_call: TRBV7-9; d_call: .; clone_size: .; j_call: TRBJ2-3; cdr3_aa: CASSLTSQGTQYF; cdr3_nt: TGTGCCAGCAGCTTAACGTCGCAGGGAACGCAGTATTTT
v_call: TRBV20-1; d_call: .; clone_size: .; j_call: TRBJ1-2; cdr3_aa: CSARTGGGYTF; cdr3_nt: TGCAGTGCTAGGACAGGTGGTGGCTACACCTTC
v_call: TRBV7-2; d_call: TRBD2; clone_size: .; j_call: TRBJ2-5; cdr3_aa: CASSVGLADRETQYF; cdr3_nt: TGTGCCAGCAGCGTAGGACTAGCGGACCGAGAGACCCAGTACTTC
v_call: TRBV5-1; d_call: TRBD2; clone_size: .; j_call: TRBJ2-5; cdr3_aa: CASSLGASGSETQYF; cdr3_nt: TGCGCCAGCAGCTTGGGGGCTAGCGGATCAGAGACCCAGTACTTC
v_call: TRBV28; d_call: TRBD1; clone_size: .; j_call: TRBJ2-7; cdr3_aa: CASRLTGRDRAHEQYF; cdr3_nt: TGTGCCAGCCGCCTGACCGGACGAGACAGGGCCCACGAGCAGTACTTC
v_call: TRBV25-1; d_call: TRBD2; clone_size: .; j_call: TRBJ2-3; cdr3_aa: CASRRGSGGASTDTQYF; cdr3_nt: TGTGCCAGCAGGCGGGGTAGCGGGGGGGCTAGCACAGATACGCAGTATTTT
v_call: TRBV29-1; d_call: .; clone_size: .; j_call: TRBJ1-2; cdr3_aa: CSVEGPSANYGYTF; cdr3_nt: TGCAGCGTTGAAGGGCCGTCAGCTAACTATGGCTACACCTTC
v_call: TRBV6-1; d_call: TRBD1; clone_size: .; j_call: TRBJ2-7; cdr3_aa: CASSRGQGAYEQYF; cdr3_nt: TGTGCCAGCAGTAGAGGACAGGGAGCCTACGAGCAGTACTTC
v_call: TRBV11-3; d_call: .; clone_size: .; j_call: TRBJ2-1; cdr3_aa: CASSLGPNEQFF; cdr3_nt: TGTGCCAGCAGCTTAGGTCCAAATGAGCAGTTCTTC
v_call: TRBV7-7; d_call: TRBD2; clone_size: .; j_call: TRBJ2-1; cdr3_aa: CASSAGLAGDEQFF; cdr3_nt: TGTGCTAGCAGCGCGGGACTAGCGGGAGATGAGCAGTTCTTC
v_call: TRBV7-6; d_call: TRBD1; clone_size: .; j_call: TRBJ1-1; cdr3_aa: CASSWDRNTEAFF; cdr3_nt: TGTGCCAGCAGCTGGGACAGAAACACTGAAGCTTTCTTT
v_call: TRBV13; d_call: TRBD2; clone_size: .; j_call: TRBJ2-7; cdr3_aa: CASRMGLAAYGEQYF; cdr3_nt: TGTGCCAGCAGGATGGGACTAGCGGCCTACGGGGAGCAGTACTTC
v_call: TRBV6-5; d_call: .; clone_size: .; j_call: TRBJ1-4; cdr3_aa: CASQAVWSNEKLFF; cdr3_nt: TGTGCCAGCCAAGCGGTGTGGAGTAATGAAAAACTGTTTTTT
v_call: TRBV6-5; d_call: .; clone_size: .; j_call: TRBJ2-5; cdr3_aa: CASSLAGTPQETQYF; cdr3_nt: TGTGCCAGCAGTCTTGCCGGGACACCTCAAGAGACCCAGTACTTC
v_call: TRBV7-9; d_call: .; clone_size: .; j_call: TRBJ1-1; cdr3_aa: CASSLGTLAETEAFF; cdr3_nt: TGTGCCAGCAGCTTAGGAACCCTGGCGGAGACTGAAGCTTTCTTT
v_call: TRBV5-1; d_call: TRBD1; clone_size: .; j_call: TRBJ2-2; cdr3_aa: CASKTGGVGELFF; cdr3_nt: TGCGCCAGCAAGACAGGGGGCGTCGGGGAGCTGTTTTTT
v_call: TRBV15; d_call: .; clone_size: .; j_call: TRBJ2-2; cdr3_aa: CATSRDVSTGELFF; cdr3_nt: TGTGCCACCAGCAGAGATGTGAGCACCGGGGAGCTGTTTTTT
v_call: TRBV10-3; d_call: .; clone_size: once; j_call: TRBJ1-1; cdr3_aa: CAISDVFEAFF; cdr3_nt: TGTGCCATCAGTGACGTATTTGAAGCTTTCTTT
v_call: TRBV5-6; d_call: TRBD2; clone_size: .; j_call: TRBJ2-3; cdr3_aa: CASSLGFRGGQYF; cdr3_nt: TGTGCCAGCAGCTTGGGTTTCCGCGGGGGGCAGTATTTT
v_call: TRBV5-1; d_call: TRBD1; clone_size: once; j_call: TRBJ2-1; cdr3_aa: CASSLQGAGNNEQFF; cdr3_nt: TGCGCCAGCAGCCTGCAGGGGGCGGGGAACAATGAGCAGTTCTTC
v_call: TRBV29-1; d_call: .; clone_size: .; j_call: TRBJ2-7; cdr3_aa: CSVRQREAHEQYF; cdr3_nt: TGCAGCGTTAGACAGCGCGAAGCCCACGAGCAGTACTTC
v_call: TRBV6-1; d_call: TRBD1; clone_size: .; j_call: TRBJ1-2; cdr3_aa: CATGQGLYGYTF; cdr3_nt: TGTGCCACTGGACAGGGACTTTATGGCTACACCTTC
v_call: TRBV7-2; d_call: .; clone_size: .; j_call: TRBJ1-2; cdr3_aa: CASSLSPGGAEGYTF; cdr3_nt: TGTGCCAGCAGCTTATCTCCGGGGGGCGCAGAGGGCTACACCTTC
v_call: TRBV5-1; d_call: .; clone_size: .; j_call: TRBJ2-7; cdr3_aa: CASSFAGNEQYF; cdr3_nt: TGCGCCAGCAGCTTCGCAGGGAACGAGCAGTACTTC
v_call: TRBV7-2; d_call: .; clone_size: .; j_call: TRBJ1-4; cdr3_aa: CASSLVSGDSNEKLFF; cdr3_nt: TGTGCCAGCAGCTTAGTTTCGGGGGACTCTAATGAAAAACTGTTTTTT
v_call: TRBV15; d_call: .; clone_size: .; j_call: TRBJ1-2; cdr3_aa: CATSRDRGGQKNYGYTF; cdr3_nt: TGTGCCACCAGCAGAGATCGAGGGGGACAAAAAAACTATGGCTACACCTTC
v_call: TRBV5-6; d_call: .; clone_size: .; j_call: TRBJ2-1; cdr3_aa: CASSLGRDSTQFF; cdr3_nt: TGTGCCAGCAGCTTGGGCAGGGACTCGACGCAGTTCTTC